The present TCR beta chain was sequenced within a study of blood T cell repertoires in COVID-19. Study-level information: Samples taken during acute and convalescent COVID-19 were collected in the United States, Italy and Spain. The cDNA or gDNA used as material had been derived from T cells, B-cell-depleted T cells, or PBMCs.

Original processing notes: Estimated nucleated cell counts came from reference gene primer amplification. Here immunoSEQ multiplex PCR was the method, and the copy in TCRdb shows in-frame clones only, minus some. Clone size and the V and J calls come from that table; the DNA yielded D and trimming. This sample yields about 130,000 clones, of which 90% are seen a single time; roughly 3.7% belongs to the top ten. The sequence was collected from a man aged 50-59 years with active COVID-19. Sequencing was performed on peripheral blood.

The CDR3 DNA reads as TGTGCCAGTAGGGAATCGGGACAGGGTCCTCAGCCCCAGCATTTT. As protein: CASRESGQGPQPQHF. This sequence joins TRBV19 and TRBJ1-5; 9 bases are shared with TRBD1. Trimming took 6 bases from V and 6 from J; bases not matched to a gene: 9. The CDR3 is 15 amino acids. Germline values: CDR1 LNHDA, CDR2 SQIVND (reference sequence).